This T cell receptor (beta chain) was observed in a study of OX40 agonist ivuxolimab in advanced cancers. On the study more broadly: Patients were dosed intravenously with ivuxolimab at 0.01 to 10 mg/kg every 2 weeks. Among those enrolled, mean age was about 63 years (range roughly 23 to 79) and about 82% were male.

General observations from the study: At 0.1 to 3.0 mg/kg and by week 6, CD4+ and CD8+ T cells in the blood had expanded clonally. Among the lowest levels of clonal expansion were found in partial responders at 0.1-3.0 mg/kg.

CDR1 GTSNPN and CDR2 SVGIG come from the germline V gene (reference sequence). Trimming took 3 bases from V and 1 from J, leaving 18 bases between them. The CDR3 runs to 16 residues. Worth noting for this clone: What it binds is not known.

Clones were sequenced by immunoSEQ multiplex PCR, and TCRdb holds only the in-frame ones, with some missing. The sample yields over 60,000 clones, 80% to 90% seen once. The sequence was collected from an adult with an advanced solid tumor such as melanoma, head and neck, liver or kidney cancer. This sample comprised CD4+ or CD8+ T cells sorted from blood, obtained in a trial of the OX40 agonist ivuxolimab. The genes are TRBV30 and TRBJ1-1, with D perhaps matching TRBD1 (6 bases). The CDR3 DNA is TGTGCCTGGAGGCTCCCCGGGACACCTAAGAACACTGAAGCTTTCTTT. It codes for CAWRLPGTPKNTEAFF.